The 21 T cell receptor beta chains in this list originate from one sample, sequenced in a study of blood T cell repertoires in COVID-19. Profiled with immunoSEQ multiplex PCR; TCRdb holds only in-frame clones, not every one. This sample has fewer than 400,000 clones, with around 86% found just once. The sample was PBMCs or T cells enriched from blood (not recorded which). All receptors come from a man aged 25-45 years who had recovered from COVID-19.

V usage is TRBV5-6 and J usage is TRBJ1-5; 7 nucleotides line up with TRBD1. The CDR3 totals 16 residues. V was pared by 0 bases and J by 5 bases, with 8 bases of the junction left unmatched. CDR1 SGHDT and CDR2 YYEEEE come from the germline V gene. The CDR3 here is CASSLGGQINHQPQHF. The DNA for the CDR3 is TGTGCCAGCAGCTTGGGGGGACAGATTAATCATCAGCCCCAGCATTTT.

The chain is built from TRBV6-1 and TRBJ1-5; 9 nucleotides agree with TRBD1. CDR3 length: 17 amino acids. J lost 3 bases, V lost 4 bases, and 10 bases had no gene match. Germline assignment: CDR1 MNHNS and CDR2 SASEGT. The CDR3 DNA sequence: TGTGCCAGCAGTGGGGGACAGGGACCACTATCCAATCAGCCCCAGCATTTT. The encoded protein is CASSGGQGPLSNQPQHF.

The sample holds one count of this clone. V usage is TRBV14 and J usage is TRBJ2-5; 11 positions match TRBD2. Germline lookup yields CDR1 SGHDN and CDR2 FVKESK. CDR3 length: 17 residues. The V segment lost 4 bases and the J segment 3 bases; nucleotides outside the gene matches: 10. The CDR3 reads CASSPLLAGALKETQYF. The CDR3 nucleotides read TGTGCCAGCAGCCCACTACTAGCGGGGGCCCTTAAAGAGACCCAGTACTTC.

This clone has more than one count but fewer than ten. The V gene is TRBV4-1, the J gene TRBJ1-2; tentative D call: TRBD1 (5 bases). Between the trimmed V and J ends, which lost 1 base and 8 bases, there was a span of 11 bases. Germline CDR1 MGHRA, CDR2 YSYEKL. This CDR3 has 13 residues. The CDR3 coding sequence is TGCGCCAGCAGCCAAGCAGGGTACTTGGGCTACACCTTC. It yields the protein CASSQAGYLGYTF.

The genes are TRBV13 and TRBJ1-4; 7 nucleotides match TRBD1. With V trimmed by 4 bases and J by 4 bases, 6 bases remained unmatched. The CDR3 is made up of 15 amino acids. Germline V gives CDR1 PRHDT, CDR2 FYEKMQ (reference sequence). CDR3 nucleotides: TGTGCCAGCAGCTCAGGACAGGAGCGTAATGAAAAACTGTTTTTT. Amino acids: CASSSGQERNEKLFF.

V gene TRBV5-1 combines with J gene TRBJ1-2; D remains ambiguous. CDR1 and CDR2 (germline): SGHRS, YFSETQ. The V gene lost 1 base and the J gene lost 2 bases, with 6 bases spanning the gap. The CDR3 runs 13 residues. CDR3 sequence reads: CASSLNINYGYTF. The CDR3 region has the DNA TGCGCCAGCAGCTTGAACATAAACTATGGCTACACCTTC.

This chain joins TRBV7-9 and TRBJ2-5; TRBD2 agrees at 13 bases. V lost 3 bases and J lost 3; bases outside the gene matches: 4. The V gene's germline CDR1 is SEHNR and CDR2 FQNEAQ (reference sequence). This CDR3 region has 16 residues. The CDR3 here is CASSLGTSGAEETQYF. CDR3 bases: TGTGCCAGCAGCTTGGGGACTAGCGGGGCCGAAGAGACCCAGTACTTC.

Remarks on this clone: The sample holds other DNA sequences that translate to the same CDR3. This chain connects TRBV12-3 or TRBV12-4 to TRBJ1-1, with 7 bases matching TRBD1. This CDR3 comprises 13 residues. The J segment lost 4 bases and the V segment lost 5 bases, leaving 4 bases of the junction unmatched. The CDR3 loop is CASSQTGTTEAFF. CDR3 sequence (DNA): TGTGCCAGCAGTCAGACAGGGACCACTGAAGCTTTCTTT.

The genes are TRBV10-3 and TRBJ1-2, with 9 bases aligning to TRBD1. Germline lookup yields CDR1 ENHRY and CDR2 SYGVKD. The CDR3 covers 15 residues. V was pared by 3 bases and J by 5 bases, with 7 bases of the junction left unmatched. CDR3 coding DNA: TGTGCCATCAGTGATCTCGGGACAGGGATATATGGCTACACCTTC. This encodes CAISDLGTGIYGYTF.

The rearrangement joins TRBV3-1 (or the pseudogene TRBV3-2) to TRBJ2-7; D remains ambiguous. Germline assignment: CDR1 LGHDT and CDR2 YNNKEL (reference sequence). The CDR3 has 13 amino acids. V gave up 0 bases and J gave up 0 bases, with 3 bases separating them. CDR3 sequence reads: CASSQDHSYEQYF. The CDR3, as DNA: TGTGCCAGCAGCCAAGACCACTCCTACGAGCAGTACTTC.

This chain links TRBV27 with TRBJ2-7; TRBD2 agrees at 7 bases. This CDR3 spans 15 amino acids. CDR1 MNHEY and CDR2 SMNVEV come from the germline V gene (reference sequence). V was pared by 0 bases and J by 5 bases, with 7 bases of the junction left unmatched. Here the CDR3 reads CASSLSPGGVHEQYF. CDR3 nucleotides: TGTGCCAGCAGTTTATCGCCGGGGGGAGTCCACGAGCAGTACTTC.

The chain uses TRBV11-2 and TRBJ1-4; 7 bases map to TRBD1. The CDR3 is made up of 16 amino acids. V lost 5 bases to trimming and J lost 8 bases; unmatched junction nucleotides: 14. Germline CDR1 is SGHAT and CDR2 is FQNNGV. CDR3 sequence reads: CASSLPDRAVGEKLFF. The CDR3 DNA follows: TGTGCCAGCAGCCTACCCGACAGGGCGGTCGGGGAAAAACTGTTTTTT.

The chain employs TRBV30 and TRBJ1-5; 10 nucleotides agree with TRBD1. The CDR3 consists of 15 residues. The ends lost 3 bases at V and 6 bases at J; junction bases unmatched: 8. Germline CDR1 GTSNPN, CDR2 SVGIG (reference sequence). For the CDR3, the DNA is TGTGCCTGGAGCGAGAACCGGGACAGGGGTCAGCCCCAGCATTTT. Translating gives CAWSENRDRGQPQHF.

J is TRBJ2-2 and V is TRBV9, with 7 bases lining up with TRBD1. Losses at the gene ends were 0 bases for V and 7 bases for J; bases not matched to a gene: 6. CDR3 size: 15 residues. Germline-derived CDR1 and CDR2 are SGDLS and YYNGEE. As DNA, the CDR3 is TGTGCCAGCAGCGTAGTGGCAGGGGGAAACGGGGAGCTGTTTTTT. It encodes CASSVVAGGNGELFF.

This chain joins TRBV5-1 and TRBJ2-2, with 11 positions matching TRBD2. This CDR3 is 16 amino acids long. The V segment lost 1 base and the J segment 5 bases; nucleotides outside the gene matches: 4. Germline lookup yields CDR1 SGHRS and CDR2 YFSETQ. The CDR3 nucleotides are TGCGCCAGCAGCTTGATAGCGGGAGGGCAGACCGGGGAGCTGTTTTTT. Its protein is CASSLIAGGQTGELFF.

The J gene is TRBJ1-5, the V gene TRBV4-1; 9 bases are shared with TRBD1. Germline V CDR1 and CDR2: MGHRA, YSYEKL. CDR3 length: 16 amino acids. The V and J ends lost 2 bases and 2 bases, in that order; junction bases with no gene match: 4. CDR3 sequence: CASSQSTGGGNQPQHF. The CDR3 coding sequence is TGCGCCAGCAGCCAATCCACAGGGGGCGGCAATCAGCCCCAGCATTTT.

The J gene is TRBJ2-5, the V gene TRBV5-1; the match to TRBD2 covers 12 bases. Germline loops: CDR1 SGHRS, CDR2 YFSETQ. V lost 4 bases and J lost 4; bases outside the gene matches: 8. The CDR3 contains 16 residues. CDR3 nucleotides: TGCGCCAGCAGCCTCGGACTAGCGGGACTTGGAGAGACCCAGTACTTC. This gives the protein CASSLGLAGLGETQYF.

The rearrangement links TRBV27 to TRBJ2-2, with D tentatively TRBD2 (5 bases). The CDR3 runs 16 residues. Between the trimmed V and J ends, which lost 1 base and 5 bases, there was a span of 14 bases. CDR1 is MNHEY and CDR2 is SMNVEV in the germline V gene (reference sequence). The CDR3 here is CASSLYGKGKTGELFF. The DNA of the CDR3 is TGTGCCAGCAGTTTATACGGGAAGGGTAAGACCGGGGAGCTGTTTTTT.

This clone was picked up one time. This chain connects TRBV29-1 to TRBJ1-1; perhaps TRBD1 as D (6 bases). V was pared by 6 bases and J by 4 bases, with 15 bases between. Germline V gives CDR1 SQVTM, CDR2 ANQGSEA. The CDR3 contains 13 residues. The CDR3 is CSVLWDTRTEAFF. CDR3 coding DNA: TGCAGCGTCCTTTGGGACACCCGCACTGAAGCTTTCTTT.

The V and J genes are TRBV10-2 and TRBJ1-1; weak D call: TRBD1 (5 bases). The V end lost 5 bases, the J end lost 6 bases, and 13 bases lay between the germline ends. CDR1 WSHSY and CDR2 SAAADI come from the germline V gene. This CDR3 contains 13 residues. The CDR3 protein is CASSKGIDPEAFF. For the CDR3, the DNA is TGCGCCAGCAGTAAGGGGATTGACCCTGAAGCTTTCTTT.

This chain joins TRBV5-6 and TRBJ1-2; D unresolved. The CDR3 runs to 16 residues. V lost 4 bases to trimming and J lost 0 bases, with 16 bases between them. CDR1 SGHDT and CDR2 YYEEEE come from the germline V gene. The CDR3 sequence is CASSHAGELANYGYTF. The CDR3 DNA follows: TGTGCCAGCAGCCACGCTGGGGAGTTAGCTAACTATGGCTACACCTTC.